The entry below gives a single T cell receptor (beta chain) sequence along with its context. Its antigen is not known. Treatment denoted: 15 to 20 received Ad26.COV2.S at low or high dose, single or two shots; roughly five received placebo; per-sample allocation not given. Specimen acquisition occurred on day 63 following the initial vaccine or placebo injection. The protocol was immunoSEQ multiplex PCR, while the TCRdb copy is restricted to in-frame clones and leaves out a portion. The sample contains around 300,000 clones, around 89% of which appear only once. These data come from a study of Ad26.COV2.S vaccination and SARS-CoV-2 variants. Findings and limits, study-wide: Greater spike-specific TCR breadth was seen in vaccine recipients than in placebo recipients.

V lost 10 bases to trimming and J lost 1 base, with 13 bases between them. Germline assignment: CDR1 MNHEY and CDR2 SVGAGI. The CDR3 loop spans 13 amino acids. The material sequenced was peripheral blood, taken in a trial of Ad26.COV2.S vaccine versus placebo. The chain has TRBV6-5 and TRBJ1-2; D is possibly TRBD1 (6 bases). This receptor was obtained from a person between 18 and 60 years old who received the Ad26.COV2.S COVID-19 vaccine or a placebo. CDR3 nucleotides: TGTGCCACAGGGGACGGCCTTAACTATGGCTACACCTTC. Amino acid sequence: CATGDGLNYGYTF.